These 29 T cell receptor beta chains came from one sample sequenced in a study of T-cell memory formation after mild COVID-19. TCRdb re-analysed the 5' RACE reads in MiXCR, keeping a single row per CDR3 protein. The sample shows 450,000 to 650,000 distinct CDR3 sequences, just over 20% of them seen only once. The sample comprised PBMCs or a T cell subset sorted from them (not recorded which). These receptors came from an adult woman who had mild COVID-19 (a few samples of this study predate the infection). Cell type and time point are not known.

In this sample, this clonotype turned up a few times. CDR3 nucleotides: TGTGCCAGCAGCCACCAATACACTGAAGCTTTCTTT. Its protein is CASSHQYTEAFF. The V gene is TRBV5-5, the J gene TRBJ1-1; D gene unclear. CDR3 length equals 12 residues. V was cut by 4 bases and J by 3 bases, with 7 bases left in between. The germline V gene has CDR1 SGHKS and CDR2 YYEKEE (reference sequence). Combining the CDR3 with reference TRBV5-5 and TRBJ1-1 gives the whole variable domain DAGVTQSPTHLIKTRGQQVTLRCSPISGHKSVSWYQQVLGQGPQFIFQYYEKEERGRGNFPDRFSARQFPNYSSELNVNALLLGDSALYLCASSHQYTEAFFGQGTRLTVV.

This clonotype was observed a handful of times. The chain links TRBV5-1 to TRBJ2-2, with TRBD1 matching over 11 bases. Germline V gene lookup returns CDR1 SGHRS and CDR2 YFSETQ. The J segment lost 6 bases and the V segment lost 4 bases, leaving 5 bases of the junction unmatched. CDR3 length: 15 residues. This CDR3 reads CASSHGTGGAGELFF. CDR3 coding DNA: TGCGCCAGCAGCCACGGGACAGGGGGTGCCGGGGAGCTGTTTTTT.

This clonotype was counted many times. V usage is TRBV5-1 and J usage is TRBJ1-5; a weak D match, TRBD1 (6 bases). Trimming shortened V by 1 base and J by 5 bases, and 7 bases separated the two germline ends. The germline V gene encodes CDR1 SGHRS and CDR2 YFSETQ. CDR3 size: 13 residues. The CDR3 bases are TGCGCCAGCAGCTTGTGGACAGATCAGCCCCAGCATTTT. It specifies CASSLWTDQPQHF.

The sample holds a few counts of this clonotype. The chain links TRBV18 to TRBJ2-1; 8 nucleotides agree with TRBD1. The CDR3 loop spans 15 amino acids. CDR1 and CDR2 (germline): KGHSH, LQKENI. The V segment lost 6 bases and the J segment 4 bases; nucleotides outside the gene matches: 8. The CDR3 protein is CASSHRTGRYNEQFF. As DNA, the CDR3 is TGTGCCAGCTCGCACCGGACAGGGCGTTACAATGAGCAGTTCTTC.

This chain links TRBV9 with TRBJ1-1; D remains unclear. Germline loops: CDR1 SGDLS, CDR2 YYNGEE. The CDR3 length is 15 residues. V was clipped by 0 bases and J by 3 bases, with 12 bases between them. CDR3 residues: CASSVGEGGYTEAFF. The DNA for the CDR3 is TGTGCCAGCAGCGTAGGGGAGGGTGGCTACACTGAAGCTTTCTTT.

CDR3 protein: CASSQEAGKENTEAFF. For the CDR3, the DNA is TGTGCCAGCAGCCAAGAGGCGGGGAAGGAGAACACTGAAGCTTTCTTT. The chain carries TRBV4-2 and TRBJ1-1; D is undetermined. The ends were cut back, 0 bases at V and 1 base at J, with 12 bases in the middle. Germline CDR1 is LGHNA and CDR2 is YNFKEQ. The CDR3 runs 16 residues.

The rearrangement joins TRBV19 to TRBJ2-1, with TRBD2 matching over 11 bases. Germline assignment: CDR1 LNHDA and CDR2 SQIVND (reference sequence). The V gene end was trimmed by 2 bases and the J gene end by 4 bases; junction bases not matched to a gene: 4. The CDR3 has 16 amino acids. The CDR3 DNA sequence: TGTGCCAGTAGTATAACTAGCGGGGGAGATTACAATGAGCAGTTCTTC. Its translation is CASSITSGGDYNEQFF.

The genes are TRBV5-8 and TRBJ2-1; D is perhaps TRBD1 (5 bases). V lost 2 bases to trimming and J lost 5 bases, with 8 bases between them. The CDR3 is 13 amino acids. The germline V gene encodes CDR1 SGHTS and CDR2 YDEGEE. The CDR3 nucleotides are TGTGCCAGCAGCTTAATGGGGCACAATGAGCAGTTCTTC. Protein sequence: CASSLMGHNEQFF.

This clonotype has only a few counts. The V gene is TRBV15, the J gene TRBJ1-5; 8 bases are shared with TRBD1. V shed 3 bases, J shed 7 bases, and the junction held 8 bases outside the gene matches. This CDR3 has 15 residues. The V gene's germline CDR1 is LNHNV and CDR2 YYDKDF (reference sequence). The CDR3, as DNA: TGTGCCACCAGCAGTAGGACAGGGATCGGGCAGCCCCAGCATTTT. It specifies CATSSRTGIGQPQHF.

The chain recombines TRBV15 with TRBJ2-1, with a weak D call TRBD2 (5 bases). Germline loops: CDR1 LNHNV, CDR2 YYDKDF (reference sequence). This CDR3 comprises 15 residues. The ends were cut back, 8 bases at V and 4 bases at J, with 18 bases in the middle. The CDR3: CATESEEVSYNEQFF. CDR3 in DNA: TGTGCCACCGAGTCGGAGGAAGTCTCATACAATGAGCAGTTCTTC.

This rearrangement joins TRBV6-5 to TRBJ1-6; 7 bases line up with TRBD1. CDR1 MNHEY and CDR2 SVGAGI come from the germline V gene. V was clipped by 4 bases and J by 6 bases; unmatched bases: 12. The CDR3 runs to 17 residues. The CDR3 DNA is TGTGCCAGCAGTTCCCGACAGGGCTCCCGGGGTAATTCACCCCTCCACTTT. Protein sequence: CASSSRQGSRGNSPLHF.

This chain links TRBV4-3 with TRBJ2-1, with 8 nucleotides matching TRBD2. Germline lookup yields CDR1 LGHNA and CDR2 YSLEER. The CDR3 length is 16 residues. V gave up 0 bases and J gave up 6 bases; unmatched junction bases: 7. Written as DNA, the CDR3 is TGCGCCAGCAGCCAAGATCTAGCGAGCGGGGGCAATGAGCAGTTCTTC. The encoded protein is CASSQDLASGGNEQFF.

This clonotype was seen only a few times. The DNA of the CDR3 is TGCGCCAGCACCCTGGAAGAGCAGTACTTC. Translated, it gives CASTLEEQYF. The V call is TRBV5-1, the J call TRBJ2-7, with unresolved D. The ends were cut back, 6 bases at V and 7 bases at J, with 8 bases in the middle. CDR1 and CDR2 from the germline V gene are SGHRS and YFSETQ. The CDR3 is 10 residues long.

This chain links TRBV5-1 with TRBJ2-1, with 10 bases identical to TRBD2. The CDR3 loop spans 15 amino acids. V lost 4 bases, J lost 6 bases, and 7 bases stayed unmatched. Germline-derived CDR1 and CDR2 are SGHRS and YFSETQ. The DNA for the CDR3 is TGCGCCAGCAGCGGTGGGGCTAGCGGGGGCAATGAGCAGTTCTTC. Residues: CASSGGASGGNEQFF. Full variable domain (rest looked up from reference TRBV5-1 and TRBJ2-1): KAGVTQTPRYLIKTRGQQVTLSCSPISGHRSVSWYQQTPGQGLQFLFEYFSETQRNKGNFPGRFSGRQFSNSRSEMNVSTLELGDSALYLCASSGGASGGNEQFFGPGTRLTVL.

This clonotype was picked up a small number of times. The rearrangement links TRBV6-5 to TRBJ2-1, with 9 bases matching TRBD2. Germline CDR1 MNHEY, CDR2 SVGAGI. After removal of 8 bases from V and 2 bases from J, the junction contained 1 base not matched to a gene. There are 13 residues in the CDR3. In nucleotides, the CDR3 is TGTGCCAGCGGGACTAGCCCCTACAATGAGCAGTTCTTC. This sequence encodes CASGTSPYNEQFF.

The sample holds a few counts of this clonotype. The rearrangement links TRBV11-2 to TRBJ2-7, with D perhaps being TRBD1 or TRBD2 (5 bases each). The CDR3 loop spans 15 amino acids. The germline gives CDR1 SGHAT, CDR2 FQNNGV. Trimming shortened V by 1 base and J by 2 bases, and 12 bases separated the two germline ends. The CDR3 loop reads CASSLAWQGAYEQYF. The CDR3 DNA is TGTGCCAGCAGCTTAGCGTGGCAGGGAGCCTACGAGCAGTACTTC.

CDR3 nucleotide sequence: TGTGCCAGCAGAAAGGGGACTAGCGACCAAGAGACCCAGTACTTC. This sequence encodes CASRKGTSDQETQYF. The V gene is TRBV9, the J gene TRBJ2-5; 10 bases are a match to TRBD2. J was trimmed by 0 bases and V by 5 bases; bases with no gene match: 4. Germline CDR1 and CDR2: SGDLS and YYNGEE. The CDR3 loop spans 15 amino acids.

Remarks on this clonotype: A much larger clonotype is one base distant, so this may be a read error. V is TRBV3-1 and J is TRBJ2-2, with TRBD1 matching 7 bases. The CDR3 contains 15 residues. V was clipped by 2 bases and J by 1 base; unmatched bases: 1. Germline V gene sequence: CDR1 LGHDT, CDR2 YNNKEL (reference sequence). The CDR3 loop is CASSQRTGNTGELFF. As DNA, the CDR3 is TGTGCCAGCAGCCAAAGGACAGGGAACACCGGGGAGCTGTTTTTT.

The V and J genes are TRBV5-1 and TRBJ2-7; a possible D gene is TRBD1 (5 bases). Trimming removed 3 bases at V and 4 bases at J, with 11 bases between. CDR1 SGHRS and CDR2 YFSETQ come from the germline V gene. The CDR3 loop spans 13 amino acids. In DNA form, the CDR3 reads TGCGCCAGCAGCTCGACGACAGATTACGAGCAGTACTTC. This translates into CASSSTTDYEQYF.

This clonotype was detected a few times. The chain employs TRBV12-3 or TRBV12-4 and TRBJ2-3; the D gene could be TRBD1 or TRBD2 (5 bases each). The CDR3 extends over 18 amino acids. V was cut by 5 bases and J by 0 bases, with 21 bases left in between. CDR3 DNA sequence: TGTGCCAGCAGTCCTGGGTCGAGGGGCGCGGTTAGCACAGATACGCAGTATTTT. Translating it yields CASSPGSRGAVSTDTQYF.

This clonotype has a single count. This rearrangement joins TRBV5-1 to TRBJ2-2; the D gene is possibly TRBD1 (5 bases). V dropped 4 bases and J dropped 4 bases, with 17 bases sitting between them. Germline V gene data show CDR1 as SGHRS and CDR2 as YFSETQ. This CDR3 comprises 16 residues. CDR3 in amino acids: CASSTQGPRVTGELFF. CDR3 DNA: TGCGCCAGCAGCACGCAGGGTCCCCGAGTCACCGGGGAGCTGTTTTTT.

This clonotype was seen a handful of times. This chain uses TRBV7-9 with TRBJ2-3; either TRBD1 or TRBD2 may supply D (5 bases each). The V end was cut by 8 bases, the J end by 2 bases, with 14 bases between. Germline CDR1 reads SEHNR; CDR2 reads FQNEAQ (reference sequence). CDR3 size: 14 residues. The CDR3 coding sequence is TGTGCCAGCTCTCGGCAGGGAGTCACAGATACGCAGTATTTT. This gives the protein CASSRQGVTDTQYF.

There are a few counts of this clonotype. This chain connects TRBV12-3 or TRBV12-4 to TRBJ2-1; D remains ambiguous. The CDR3 runs 14 residues. With 3 bases removed from V and 15 bases from J, the gap between germline ends came to 21 bases. The CDR3 is CASSFSVSFPVTFF. DNA of the CDR3: TGTGCCAGCAGTTTCTCGGTTTCGTTTCCGGTAACGTTCTTC.

V is TRBV29-1 and J is TRBJ2-7, with 7 bases identical to TRBD1. V was pared by 4 bases and J by 2 bases, with 2 bases of the junction left unmatched. This CDR3 is 12 amino acids long. Germline CDR1 and CDR2: SQVTM and ANQGSEA. The CDR3 loop is CSVGDSTYEQYF. In DNA form, the CDR3 reads TGCAGCGTTGGGGACAGTACCTACGAGCAGTACTTC.

The chain carries TRBV30 and TRBJ1-1, with 8 bases identical to TRBD1. The CDR3 is 14 amino acids. In germline, CDR1 is GTSNPN, CDR2 SVGIG (reference sequence). The ends lost 2 bases at V and 1 base at J; junction bases unmatched: 3. This CDR3 is CAWSLTGGNTEAFF. The CDR3 region has the DNA TGTGCCTGGAGTCTAACAGGGGGGAACACTGAAGCTTTCTTT.

The chain uses TRBV20-1 and TRBJ2-1; no firm D call. CDR1 DFQATT and CDR2 SNEGSKA come from the germline V gene (reference sequence). V lost 3 bases, J lost 3 bases, and 9 bases lay in between. The CDR3 totals 13 residues. CDR3 in DNA: TGCAGTGCTAGGAGATTGGGCTACAATGAGCAGTTCTTC. It translates to CSARRLGYNEQFF.

The rearrangement uses TRBV12-3 or TRBV12-4 and TRBJ2-6; the D gene is possibly TRBD2 (5 bases). V dropped 7 bases and J dropped 0 bases, with 7 bases sitting between them. The CDR3 is 14 residues long. In nucleotides, the CDR3 is TGTGCCAGCAAACGGGGCTCTGGGGCCAACGTCCTGACTTTC. This gives the protein CASKRGSGANVLTF.

The rearrangement links TRBV27 to TRBJ2-3; weak D call: TRBD1 (6 bases). Germline V lookup: CDR1 MNHEY, CDR2 SMNVEV (reference sequence). Trimming removed 6 bases at V and 2 bases at J, with 15 bases between. The CDR3 sequence is 15 residues long. The DNA for the CDR3 is TGTGCCAGCAGCTTACTACAGGGTTCCACAGATACGCAGTATTTT. It specifies CASSLLQGSTDTQYF.

The chain joins TRBV7-2 to TRBJ1-5, with D maybe TRBD1 (5 bases). The CDR3 covers 14 residues. V dropped 5 bases and J dropped 2 bases, with 10 bases sitting between them. In germline, CDR1 is SGHTA, CDR2 FQGNSA. This CDR3 is CASSPQQGNQPQHF. The CDR3, as DNA: TGTGCCAGCAGCCCTCAACAGGGCAATCAGCCCCAGCATTTT.